These 27 T cell receptor beta chains share one sample of origin, sequenced in a study of blood T cell repertoires in COVID-19. Some clones are missing from TCRdb's copy, which holds only in-frame ones; the method was immunoSEQ multiplex PCR. This sample has some 140,000 clones; about 90% occur once, and the top ten carry about 0.57%. Sequenced material: peripheral blood. The receptors here all came from a man between 50 and 59 years old with acute or convalescent COVID-19.

V usage is TRBV6-2 or TRBV6-3 and J usage is TRBJ2-7, with 8 bases matching TRBD1. Germline V gives CDR1 MNHEY, CDR2 SVGEGT. V was pared by 0 bases and J by 5 bases, with 6 bases of the junction left unmatched. This CDR3 contains 15 residues. In nucleotides, the CDR3 is TGTGCCAGCAGTTACTCTCGGACAGGGCCCAACGAGCAGTACGTC. It is translated as CASSYSRTGPNEQYV.

This chain connects TRBV3-1 (or the pseudogene TRBV3-2) to TRBJ2-2, with unresolved D. CDR1 and CDR2 from the germline V gene are LGHDT and YNNKEL (reference sequence). Trimming removed 8 bases from V and 7 bases from J, with 8 bases in between. CDR3 length equals 11 residues. As DNA, the CDR3 is TGTGCCAGCGCTGCCTACGGGGAGCTGTTTTTT. Its translation: CASAAYGELFF.

This rearrangement joins TRBV27 to TRBJ2-7, with TRBD1 matching 8 bases. The V segment lost 2 bases and the J segment 0 bases; nucleotides outside the gene matches: 6. CDR1 is MNHEY and CDR2 is SMNVEV in the germline V gene (reference sequence). The CDR3 spans 16 residues. The CDR3 DNA reads as TGTGCCAGCAGTTTAAGTTCGGGACAGGCCTCCTACGAGCAGTACTTC. Protein sequence: CASSLSSGQASYEQYF.

V usage is TRBV2 and J usage is TRBJ2-3; tentatively, D is TRBD2 (6 bases). The CDR3 runs 16 residues. From germline, CDR1 is SNHLY and CDR2 FYNNEI. Trimming removed 3 bases from V and 5 bases from J, with 18 bases in between. The CDR3 nucleotides read TGTGCCAGCAGTGAGTCGTTCTTGCGGGACCAAGATACGCAGTATTTT. Protein sequence: CASSESFLRDQDTQYF.

This chain joins TRBV3-1 (or the pseudogene TRBV3-2) and TRBJ1-1, with a tentative D call TRBD1 (6 bases). V was shortened by 1 base and J by 8 bases, with 11 bases between the two germline ends. CDR3 length equals 13 residues. Germline loops: CDR1 LGHDT, CDR2 YNNKEL (reference sequence). This CDR3 is CASSQVSGQEAFF. In DNA form, the CDR3 reads TGTGCCAGCAGCCAAGTGTCCGGACAGGAAGCTTTCTTT.

This chain connects TRBV4-3 to TRBJ1-4; D perhaps matches TRBD1 (6 bases). The V gene's germline CDR1 is LGHNA and CDR2 YSLEER. The CDR3 has 15 amino acids. Trimming shortened V by 4 bases and J by 3 bases, and 12 bases separated the two germline ends. CDR3 sequence reads: CASSLRGTPNEKLFF. In DNA, the CDR3 is TGCGCCAGCAGCCTGAGGGGGACCCCTAATGAAAAACTGTTTTTT.

The V call is TRBV7-9, the J call TRBJ1-1; D is undetermined. Germline V gene sequence: CDR1 SEHNR, CDR2 FQNEAQ (reference sequence). V gave up 1 base and J gave up 1 base, with 10 bases separating them. The CDR3 runs to 15 residues. CDR3 loop: CASSLVSGRNTEAFF. The CDR3 bases are TGTGCCAGCAGCTTAGTTTCAGGAAGGAACACTGAAGCTTTCTTT. Full variable domain (missing parts from reference TRBV7-9 and TRBJ1-1): DTGVSQNPRHKITKRGQNVTFRCDPISEHNRLYWYRQTLGQGPEFLTYFQNEAQLEKSRLLSDRFSAERPKGSFSTLEIQRTEQGDSAMYLCASSLVSGRNTEAFFGQGTRLTVV.

This clone showed up just once. The gene calls are TRBV28 and TRBJ1-6; TRBD1 matches 8 bases. The CDR3 runs 16 residues. In germline, CDR1 is MDHEN, CDR2 SYDVKM. Unmatched junction bases numbered 6, after V lost 5 bases and J lost 3 bases. This chain's CDR3 is CASSRQGRDYNSPLHF. CDR3 sequence (DNA): TGTGCCAGCAGTCGACAGGGGCGAGACTATAATTCACCCCTCCACTTT.

The V call is TRBV28, the J call TRBJ1-1; D is possibly TRBD1 (5 bases). CDR3 length: 15 amino acids. Trimming removed 3 bases from V and 0 bases from J, with 11 bases in between. Germline CDR1 is MDHEN and CDR2 is SYDVKM. The CDR3 loop is CASSFDQGMNTEAFF. CDR3 in DNA: TGTGCCAGCAGTTTTGATCAGGGAATGAACACTGAAGCTTTCTTT.

This rearrangement joins TRBV6-2 or TRBV6-3 to TRBJ1-2; 8 positions agree with TRBD1. The germline V gene encodes CDR1 MNHEY and CDR2 SVGEGT. The CDR3 totals 15 residues. J gave up 4 bases and V 5 bases, and 9 bases lay outside the gene matches. The DNA for the CDR3 is TGTGCCAGCAGTCTGGGACAGGCTCGAGGCTATGGCTACACCTTC. It codes for CASSLGQARGYGYTF.

In DNA form, the CDR3 reads TGTGCCAGCTCACCAAGCGCGGGGCGAGAGACCCAGTACTTC. Protein: CASSPSAGRETQYF. The V and J genes are TRBV18 and TRBJ2-5, with a tentative D call TRBD2 (6 bases). This CDR3 region has 14 residues. Germline assignment: CDR1 KGHSH and CDR2 LQKENI. Between the trimmed V and J ends, which lost 2 bases and 4 bases, there was a span of 11 bases.

The chain couples TRBV28 to TRBJ2-7; D not resolved. Germline V gene sequence: CDR1 MDHEN, CDR2 SYDVKM. The V and J ends lost 3 bases and 2 bases respectively, with 14 bases between them. The CDR3 is 15 residues long. CDR3 nucleotides: TGTGCCAGCAGTTTGCCGCGCTACGCTGCCTACGAGCAGTACTTC. This translates into CASSLPRYAAYEQYF.

V gene TRBV15 combines with J gene TRBJ2-3; D uncertain. The V gene's germline CDR1 is LNHNV and CDR2 YYDKDF (reference sequence). The CDR3 has 13 amino acids. Trimming took off 0 bases at V and 4 bases at J, with 5 bases between the two ends. CDR3: CATSRDVSDTQYF. In DNA form, the CDR3 reads TGTGCCACCAGCAGAGACGTATCAGATACGCAGTATTTT.

The chain uses TRBV3-1 (or the pseudogene TRBV3-2) and TRBJ2-1; a weak D match, TRBD2 (5 bases). The CDR3 spans 13 residues. Germline V lookup: CDR1 LGHDT, CDR2 YNNKEL (reference sequence). Trimming left V 4 bases short and J 6 bases short, with 10 bases between. DNA of the CDR3: TGTGCCAGCAGCCCAGGCGGGCGCAATGAGCAGTTCTTC. Its translation: CASSPGGRNEQFF.

The gene calls are TRBV27 and TRBJ2-7, with a possible D match to TRBD1 (7 bases). Germline assignment: CDR1 MNHEY and CDR2 SMNVEV (reference sequence). Trimming removed 5 bases at V and 2 bases at J, with 25 bases between. The CDR3 has 18 amino acids. CDR3 protein: CASSRGTVKRRGAYEQYF. DNA of the CDR3: TGTGCCAGCAGTCGAGGGACAGTCAAAAGGAGGGGGGCCTACGAGCAGTACTTC.

Comments on this clone: The junction shows a germline mismatch at one end, possibly a read error. The V gene is TRBV4-2, the J gene TRBJ2-1; 12 bases map to TRBD2. The CDR3 loop spans 17 amino acids. Germline CDR1 reads LGHNA; CDR2 reads YNFKEQ. CDR3 DNA sequence: TGTGCCAGCAGCCTACAAGATGTGGGGCTAGCGGGAGGGACCTTAATCTTC. This encodes CASSLQDVGLAGGTLIF.

The V call is TRBV28, the J call TRBJ1-4; D may be TRBD1 (5 bases). Trimming stripped 5 bases from V and 7 bases from J, with 14 bases between. Looked up from germline, CDR1 is MDHEN and CDR2 is SYDVKM. CDR3 size: 14 residues. CDR3 DNA: TGTGCCAGCAGTAATCAGGGCACGGCTGAAAAACTGTTTTTT. Its protein product is CASSNQGTAEKLFF.

V usage is TRBV28 and J usage is TRBJ2-7; TRBD1 matches 7 bases. There are 14 residues in the CDR3. CDR1 and CDR2 (germline): MDHEN, SYDVKM. The V and J ends lost 3 bases and 5 bases, in that order; junction bases with no gene match: 7. The chain's CDR3 is CASSLGITGDEQYV. In DNA form, the CDR3 reads TGTGCCAGCAGTTTGGGGATCACAGGGGACGAGCAGTACGTC.

This chain uses TRBV19 with TRBJ2-5; possible D gene TRBD1, 6 bases. V was clipped by 1 base and J by 0 bases, with 12 bases between them. The CDR3 has 16 residues. From germline, CDR1 is LNHDA and CDR2 SQIVND (reference sequence). CDR3 residues: CASSIGSRGYQETQYF. In nucleotides, the CDR3 is TGTGCCAGTAGTATAGGTAGCAGGGGCTACCAAGAGACCCAGTACTTC.

This clone was counted once. This chain connects TRBV9 to TRBJ2-2, with TRBD1 as a possible D gene (5 bases). Germline-derived CDR1 and CDR2 are SGDLS and YYNGEE. The CDR3 extends over 14 amino acids. V shed 1 base and J shed 7 bases, with 11 bases lying between them. CDR3 coding DNA: TGTGCCAGCAGCGTAAGGGGTTGGGACGGGGAGCTGTTTTTT. Its protein is CASSVRGWDGELFF.

The chain combines TRBV6-5 with TRBJ1-5; TRBD1 matches 9 bases. The CDR3 sequence is 13 residues long. Germline assignment: CDR1 MNHEY and CDR2 SVGAGI. V lost 5 bases to trimming and J lost 10 bases; unmatched junction nucleotides: 6. As DNA, the CDR3 is TGTGCCAGCAGTCCACAGGGGGCGGATCCCCAGCATTTT. This encodes CASSPQGADPQHF.

The chain recombines TRBV6-5 with TRBJ1-6; no definite D call. Germline V gene sequence: CDR1 MNHEY, CDR2 SVGAGI. V dropped 2 bases and J dropped 5 bases, with 10 bases sitting between them. CDR3 length equals 15 residues. In DNA, the CDR3 is TGTGCCAGCAGTTACCGCGGCAGCGATAATTCACCCCTCCACTTT. Protein: CASSYRGSDNSPLHF.

The chain couples TRBV9 to TRBJ2-7; TRBD2 aligns across 8 bases. The J segment lost 3 bases and the V segment lost 4 bases, leaving 6 bases of the junction unmatched. The CDR3 runs to 14 residues. Germline values: CDR1 SGDLS, CDR2 YYNGEE. The CDR3 DNA sequence: TGTGCCAGCAGCACCGGGGGGGGTGGCTACGAGCAGTACTTC. Translation gives CASSTGGGGYEQYF.

A single count supports this clone. V gene TRBV2 combines with J gene TRBJ1-1, with a possible D match to TRBD1 (5 bases). Trimming shortened V by 2 bases and J by 4 bases, and 14 bases separated the two germline ends. Germline CDR1 and CDR2: SNHLY and FYNNEI. The CDR3 is 15 residues long. The CDR3 protein is CASSESIGVGTEAFF. In DNA form, the CDR3 reads TGTGCCAGCAGTGAATCGATAGGGGTAGGCACTGAAGCTTTCTTT. Full variable domain (rest looked up from reference TRBV2 and TRBJ1-1): EPEVTQTPSHQVTQMGQEVILRCVPISNHLYFYWYRQILGQKVEFLVSFYNNEISEKSEIFDDQFSVERPDGSNFTLKIRSTKLEDSAMYFCASSESIGVGTEAFFGQGTRLTVV.

This chain links TRBV6-1 with TRBJ1-1; 7 bases agree with TRBD1. Germline CDR1 reads MNHNS; CDR2 reads SASEGT. With V trimmed by 2 bases and J by 7 bases, 7 bases remained unmatched. This CDR3 region has 14 residues. This chain's CDR3 is CASSESPGGSEAFF. Here the CDR3 DNA reads TGTGCCAGCAGTGAAAGCCCAGGGGGGAGTGAAGCTTTCTTT.

The chain couples TRBV15 to TRBJ2-4; unclear D gene. CDR3 length: 17 amino acids. CDR1 LNHNV and CDR2 YYDKDF come from the germline V gene (reference sequence). V was clipped by 0 bases and J by 0 bases, with 12 bases between them. In DNA, the CDR3 is TGTGCCACCAGCAGAGATCAACGGAGCCTAGCCAAAAACATTCAGTACTTC. The encoded protein is CATSRDQRSLAKNIQYF.

CDR3 sequence (DNA): TGTGCCAGCAGGAGACTAGCGGATATCACAGATACGCAGTATTTT. This translates into CASRRLADITDTQYF. This chain uses TRBV27 with TRBJ2-3, with 9 bases that match TRBD2. Losses at the gene ends were 6 bases for V and 2 bases for J; bases not matched to a gene: 6. In germline, CDR1 is MNHEY, CDR2 SMNVEV (reference sequence). This CDR3 has 15 residues.